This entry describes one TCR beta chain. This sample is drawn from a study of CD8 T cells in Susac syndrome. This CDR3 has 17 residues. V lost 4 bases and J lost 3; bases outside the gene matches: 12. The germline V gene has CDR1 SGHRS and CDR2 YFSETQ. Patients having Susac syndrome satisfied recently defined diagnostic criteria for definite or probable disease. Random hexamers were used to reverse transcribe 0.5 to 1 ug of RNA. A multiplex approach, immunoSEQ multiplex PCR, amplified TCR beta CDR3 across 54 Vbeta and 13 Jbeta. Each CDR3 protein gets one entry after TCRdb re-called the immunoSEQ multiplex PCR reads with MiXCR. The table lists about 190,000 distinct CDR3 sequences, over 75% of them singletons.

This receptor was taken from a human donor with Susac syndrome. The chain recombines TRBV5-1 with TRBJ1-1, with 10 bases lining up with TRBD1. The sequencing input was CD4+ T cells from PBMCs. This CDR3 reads CASSPVYDRGRDTEAFF. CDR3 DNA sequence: TGCGCCAGCAGCCCGGTATACGACAGGGGGCGAGACACTGAAGCTTTCTTT.